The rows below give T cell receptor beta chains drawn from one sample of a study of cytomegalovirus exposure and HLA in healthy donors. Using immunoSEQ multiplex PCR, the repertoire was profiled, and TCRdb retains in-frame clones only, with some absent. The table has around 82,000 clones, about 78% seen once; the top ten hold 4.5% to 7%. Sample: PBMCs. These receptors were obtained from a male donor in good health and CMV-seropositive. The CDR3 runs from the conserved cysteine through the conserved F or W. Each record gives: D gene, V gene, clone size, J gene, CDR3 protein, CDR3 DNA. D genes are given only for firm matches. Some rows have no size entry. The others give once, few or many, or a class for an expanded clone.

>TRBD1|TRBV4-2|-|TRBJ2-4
CASSQDGGQGDIQYF
TGTGCCAGCAGCCAAGATGGGGGACAGGGAGACATTCAGTACTTC
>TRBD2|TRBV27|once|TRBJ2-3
CASRTLAASTDTQYF
TGTGCCAGCAGGACACTAGCGGCTAGCACAGATACGCAGTATTTT
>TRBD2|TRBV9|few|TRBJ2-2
CASSVDPSGTGELFF
TGTGCCAGCAGCGTAGATCCTAGCGGCACCGGGGAGCTGTTTTTT
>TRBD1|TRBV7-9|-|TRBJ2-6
CASSSRDSRTWGANVLTF
TGTGCCAGCAGCTCCCGGGACAGCCGGACCTGGGGGGCCAACGTCCTGACTTTC
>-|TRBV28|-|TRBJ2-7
CASASSARRDEQYF
TGTGCCAGCGCCTCTAGCGCGCGCCGGGACGAGCAGTACTTC
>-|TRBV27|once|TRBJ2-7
CASSLFQGWDQGEQYF
TGTGCCAGCAGTTTATTCCAGGGCTGGGATCAGGGCGAGCAGTACTTC
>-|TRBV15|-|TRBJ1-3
CATSRDYHSGNTIYF
TGTGCCACCAGCAGAGACTATCACTCTGGAAACACCATATATTTT
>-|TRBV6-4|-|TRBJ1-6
CASSKRSYNSPLHF
TGTGCCAGCAGTAAGCGCTCCTATAATTCACCCCTCCACTTT
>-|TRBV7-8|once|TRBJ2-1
CASSPSSSYHEQFF
TGTGCCAGCAGCCCTTCTTCTAGCTACCATGAGCAGTTCTTC
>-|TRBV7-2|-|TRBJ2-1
CASSSTGTSSGEQFF
TGTGCCAGCAGCTCAACCGGGACTTCCTCTGGGGAGCAGTTCTTC